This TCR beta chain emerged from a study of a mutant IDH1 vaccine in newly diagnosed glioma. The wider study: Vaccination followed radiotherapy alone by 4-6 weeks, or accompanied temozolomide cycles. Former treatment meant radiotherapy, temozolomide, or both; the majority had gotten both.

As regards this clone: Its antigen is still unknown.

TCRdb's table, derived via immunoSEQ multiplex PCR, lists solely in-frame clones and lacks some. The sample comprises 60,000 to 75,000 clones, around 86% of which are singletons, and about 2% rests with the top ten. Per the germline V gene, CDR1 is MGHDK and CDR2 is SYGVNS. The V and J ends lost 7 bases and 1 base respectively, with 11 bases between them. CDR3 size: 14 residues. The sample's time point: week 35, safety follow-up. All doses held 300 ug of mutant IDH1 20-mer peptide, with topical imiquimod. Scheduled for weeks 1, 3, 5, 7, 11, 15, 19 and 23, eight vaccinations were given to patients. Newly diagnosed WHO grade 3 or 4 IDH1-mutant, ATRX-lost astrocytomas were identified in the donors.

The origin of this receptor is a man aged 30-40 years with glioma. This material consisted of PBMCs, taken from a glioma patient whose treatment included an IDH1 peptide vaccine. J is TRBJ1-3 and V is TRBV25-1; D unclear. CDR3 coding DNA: TGTGCCAGCACCCGCCCGGGGTCTGGAAACACCATATATTTT. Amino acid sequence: CASTRPGSGNTIYF. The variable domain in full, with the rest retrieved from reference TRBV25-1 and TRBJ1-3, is EADIYQTPRYLVIGTGKKITLECSQTMGHDKMYWYQQDPGMELHLIHYSYGVNSTEKGDLSSESTVSRIRTEHFPLTLESARPSHTSQYLCASTRPGSGNTIYFGEGSWLTVV.